What follows is one T cell receptor (beta chain) and its context. Its specificity is unknown. The sample comes from a study of beta chain features in type 1 diabetes. One heparinised draw, averaging roughly 100 mL, was taken per donor. What was sequenced were expressed TCRB transcripts, since all of the isolated RNA had been reverse transcribed. The data were produced by immunoSEQ multiplex PCR, yet TCRdb's version contains in-frame clones alone and is incomplete. The data contain about 660,000 clones, about an eighth of them singletons. The study, taken as a whole, reports: Equally in patients and controls, PCR might preferentially amplify shorter templates. The naive, central memory and Treg TCRB repertoires of patients appeared to be more similar to one another than those of healthy donors. Researchers report that Type 1 diabetes patients had moderately but significantly shorter TCRB CDR3s across all four CD4+ subsets.

The CDR3 covers 17 residues. Per the germline V gene, CDR1 is SGHRS and CDR2 is YFSETQ. V lost 1 base, J lost 0 bases, and 2 bases stayed unmatched. The sequence was collected from a man in his late teens or twenties with type 1 diabetes. Sequenced input: naive CD4+ T cells from blood. The chain carries TRBV5-1 and TRBJ1-4; 11 bases agree with TRBD1. This CDR3 reads CASSLQGQGATNEKLFF. For the CDR3, the DNA is TGCGCCAGCAGCTTGCAGGGACAGGGGGCAACTAATGAAAAACTGTTTTTT.